The clone carrying this T cell receptor (beta chain) was seen once. Source study methods: Estimation of nucleated cell counts was performed using reference gene primer amplification. Data came from immunoSEQ multiplex PCR; TCRdb stores just in-frame clones and leaves some out. That table is the source of V, J and clone size, and D and trimming were worked out from the DNA. The sample lists 250,000 to 350,000 clones, roughly 91% occurring once. The data originate from a study of blood T cell repertoires in COVID-19. Study information: Acute and convalescent COVID-19 specimens originated in the United States, Italy and Spain. Sources were T cells, B-cell-depleted T cells, or PBMCs; the material itself was cDNA or gDNA.

This CDR3 is built from 16 residues. Trimming at V came to 3 bases and at J to 6 bases, leaving 5 bases not matched to a gene. The germline V gene has CDR1 KGHDR and CDR2 SFDVKD. The chain is built from TRBV24-1 and TRBJ2-1, with 12 nucleotides matching TRBD2. The TCR was taken from a man younger than 40 with acute or convalescent COVID-19. The source material was peripheral blood. This chain's CDR3 is CATSDRTSGVINEQFF. The CDR3 DNA reads TGTGCCACCAGTGATCGGACTAGCGGGGTGATCAATGAGCAGTTCTTC.